The entry below describes one T cell receptor (beta chain). The antigen remains unidentified. V was trimmed by 1 base and J by 2 bases, leaving 11 bases between them. This CDR3 is built from 15 residues. Germline V gene sequence: CDR1 SGHRS, CDR2 YFSETQ. The data derive from a study of blood T cells in healthy people across ages. With a J-beta primer mix and a sample-barcoded 5' primer, a second PCR ran about 7 to 11 cycles. A single record per CDR3 protein comes from TCRdb applying MiXCR to the 5' RACE reads. The sample yields around 940,000 distinct CDR3 sequences, roughly 51% seen once. Whole-study results and caveats: The lack of PBMC sorting stopped any conclusive naive versus antigen-experienced comparison. Age showed a roughly linear inverse relationship with TCR beta diversity per million T cells.

The specimen was blood. The source is a woman aged 55-70 years in good health. The chain is built from TRBV5-1 and TRBJ2-3; a possible D gene is TRBD1 (5 bases). In DNA, the CDR3 is TGCGCCAGCAGCTTGATGGTCAGGGCCACAGATACGCAGTATTTT. Protein: CASSLMVRATDTQYF.